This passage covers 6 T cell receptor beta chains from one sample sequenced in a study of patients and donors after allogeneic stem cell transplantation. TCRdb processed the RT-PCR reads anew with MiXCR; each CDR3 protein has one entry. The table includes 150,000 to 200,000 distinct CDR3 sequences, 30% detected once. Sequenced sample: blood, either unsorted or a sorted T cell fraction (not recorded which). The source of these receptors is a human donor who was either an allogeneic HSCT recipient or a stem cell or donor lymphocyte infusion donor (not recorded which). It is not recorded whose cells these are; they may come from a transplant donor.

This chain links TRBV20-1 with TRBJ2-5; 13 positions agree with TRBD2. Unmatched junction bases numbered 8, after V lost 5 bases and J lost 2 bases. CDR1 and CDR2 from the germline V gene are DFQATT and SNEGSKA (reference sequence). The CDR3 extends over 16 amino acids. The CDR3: CSAFGTSGIYQETQYF. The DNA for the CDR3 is TGCAGTGCTTTTGGGACTAGCGGGATCTATCAAGAGACCCAGTACTTC.

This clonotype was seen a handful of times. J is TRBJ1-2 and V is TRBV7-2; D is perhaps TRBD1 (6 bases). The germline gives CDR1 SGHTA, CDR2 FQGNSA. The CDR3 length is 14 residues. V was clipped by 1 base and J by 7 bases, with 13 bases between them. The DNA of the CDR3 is TGTGCCAGCAGCTTAGGATGGGGGCAGGGTGGCTACACCTTC. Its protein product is CASSLGWGQGGYTF.

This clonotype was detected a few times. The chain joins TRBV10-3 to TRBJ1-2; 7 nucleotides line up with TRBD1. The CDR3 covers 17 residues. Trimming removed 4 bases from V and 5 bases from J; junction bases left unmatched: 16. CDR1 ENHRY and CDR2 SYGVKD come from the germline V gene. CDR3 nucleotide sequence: TGTGCCATCAGTGCCTCCCGGGACAGCAAGGGAGGTTATGGCTACACCTTC. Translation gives CAISASRDSKGGYGYTF.

The CDR3 coding sequence is TGTGCCAGCAGTCTTTGGGAAGAGACCCAGTACTTC. This translates into CASSLWEETQYF. The chain couples TRBV7-9 to TRBJ2-5; D not resolved. This CDR3 comprises 12 residues. Germline CDR1 and CDR2: SEHNR and FQNEAQ (reference sequence). Trimming cost V 6 bases and J 3 bases, with 8 bases left between them.

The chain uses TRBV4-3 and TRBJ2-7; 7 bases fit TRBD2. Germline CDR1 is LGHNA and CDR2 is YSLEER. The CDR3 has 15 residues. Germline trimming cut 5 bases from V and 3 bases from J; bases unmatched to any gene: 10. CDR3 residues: CASSELANPIYEQYF. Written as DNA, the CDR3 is TGCGCCAGCAGCGAACTAGCGAACCCCATCTACGAGCAGTACTTC.

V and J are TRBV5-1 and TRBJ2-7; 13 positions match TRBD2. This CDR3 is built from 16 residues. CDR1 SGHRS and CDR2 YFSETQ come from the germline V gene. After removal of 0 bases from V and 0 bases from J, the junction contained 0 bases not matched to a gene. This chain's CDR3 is CASSLGLAGGSYEQYF. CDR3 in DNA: TGCGCCAGCAGCTTGGGACTAGCGGGAGGCTCCTACGAGCAGTACTTC.